This TCR beta chain was captured by sequencing in a study of OX40 agonist ivuxolimab in advanced cancers. Across the whole study: Among those treated, three patients had partial responses, one with hepatocellular carcinoma and two with cutaneous melanoma.

Here immunoSEQ multiplex PCR was the method, and the copy in TCRdb shows in-frame clones only, minus some. This sample has 56,000 or so clones, with roughly 82% found just once. Trimming took 3 bases from V and 3 from J, leaving 8 bases between them. Germline CDR1 is SGHTA and CDR2 is FQGNSA. The CDR3 runs 13 residues. The V and J genes are TRBV7-2 and TRBJ2-5; weak D call: TRBD1 (6 bases). The source material was CD4+ or CD8+ T cells sorted from blood, sampled in a trial of the OX40 agonist ivuxolimab. This receptor was taken from an adult with an advanced solid tumor such as melanoma, head and neck, liver or kidney cancer. CDR3 residues: CASSFGGEETQYF. CDR3 bases: TGTGCCAGCAGCTTTGGGGGCGAAGAGACCCAGTACTTC.